These 11 T cell receptor beta chains originate from one sample sequenced in a study of T cell changes during pregnancy in multiple sclerosis. The assay was immunoSEQ multiplex PCR, and TCRdb's table has in-frame clones only and misses some. The table includes about 68,000 clones, roughly 90% detected once. The sample consisted of peripheral blood, taken after pregnancy. These receptors were obtained from a female donor in good health, enrolled as a control in a pregnancy study.

The V gene is TRBV29-1, the J gene TRBJ1-2, with 7 bases matching TRBD1. Germline-derived CDR1 and CDR2 are SQVTM and ANQGSEA. J lost 6 bases, V lost 4 bases, and 5 bases had no gene match. This CDR3 is 12 amino acids long. The DNA of the CDR3 is TGCAGCGTTGGAGGGGGCTTGAATGGCTACACCTTC. It specifies CSVGGGLNGYTF.

The rearrangement links TRBV4-3 to TRBJ2-1, with 9 positions matching TRBD2. V dropped 0 bases and J dropped 7; count of bases not matched to a gene: 10. The germline V gene encodes CDR1 LGHNA and CDR2 YSLEER. The CDR3 is 17 amino acids. The CDR3 protein is CASSQEGVGLAMNEQFF. CDR3 DNA: TGCGCCAGCAGCCAAGAAGGCGTAGGACTAGCGATGAATGAGCAGTTCTTC.

This sequence joins TRBV19 and TRBJ2-1, with D possibly being TRBD2 (5 bases). Trimming cost V 5 bases and J 4 bases, with 6 bases left between them. Per the germline V gene, CDR1 is LNHDA and CDR2 is SQIVND (reference sequence). This CDR3 has 12 residues. The CDR3 loop is CASSRGYNEQFF. For the CDR3, the DNA is TGTGCCAGTAGTCGGGGTTACAATGAGCAGTTCTTC.

The rearrangement uses TRBV19 and TRBJ2-1, with TRBD2 matching 14 bases. Germline CDR1 reads LNHDA; CDR2 reads SQIVND (reference sequence). The CDR3 consists of 15 residues. Germline trimming cut 4 bases from V and 7 bases from J; bases unmatched to any gene: 3. CDR3 amino acids: CASSKGLAGANEQFF. The CDR3 DNA is TGTGCCAGTAGTAAGGGACTAGCGGGAGCAAATGAGCAGTTCTTC.

The chain recombines TRBV5-8 with TRBJ2-1; 9 nucleotides align to TRBD2. V trimming: 4 bases; J trimming: 7 bases; junction bases outside the gene matches: 9. The CDR3 covers 15 residues. Germline CDR1 and CDR2: SGHTS and YDEGEE. Here the CDR3 reads CASSAVAGVGNEQFF. CDR3 nucleotides: TGTGCCAGCAGCGCTGTAGCGGGAGTAGGAAATGAGCAGTTCTTC. Filled out from reference TRBV5-8 and TRBJ2-1, the complete variable domain reads EAGVTQSPTHLIKTRGQQATLRCSPISGHTSVYWYQQALGLGLQFLLWYDEGEERNRGNFPPRFSGRQFPNYSSELNVNALELEDSALYLCASSAVAGVGNEQFFGPGTRLTVL.

The rearrangement uses TRBV28 and TRBJ2-3; TRBD1 matches at 7 bases. Germline V gene data show CDR1 as MDHEN and CDR2 as SYDVKM. J was trimmed by 1 base and V by 5 bases; bases with no gene match: 3. This CDR3 is built from 14 residues. CDR3 sequence reads: CASSQDRGTDTQYF. The CDR3 nucleotides read TGTGCCAGCAGTCAAGACAGGGGCACAGATACGCAGTATTTT.

The genes are TRBV7-3 and TRBJ1-6, with D possibly matching TRBD1 (6 bases). V lost 6 bases to trimming and J lost 7 bases, with 13 bases between them. This CDR3 region has 14 residues. Germline CDR1 is SGHTA and CDR2 is FQGTGA. The CDR3 region has the DNA TGTGCCAGCAGGTTACAGGGAAACAATTCACCCCTCCACTTT. It specifies CASRLQGNNSPLHF.

This clone was seen only a few times. The chain employs TRBV5-4 and TRBJ1-6; 7 bases align to TRBD1. The CDR3 is made up of 15 amino acids. Germline V gene data show CDR1 as SGHNT and CDR2 as YYREEE (reference sequence). V trimming: 4 bases; J trimming: 7 bases; junction bases outside the gene matches: 8. Here the CDR3 DNA reads TGTGCCAGCAGCGGTACCGGACAGGAAAATTCACCCCTCCACTTT. The encoded protein is CASSGTGQENSPLHF.

The table lists this clone with a count of one. This chain uses TRBV5-1 with TRBJ2-7; 12 nucleotides agree with TRBD2. Germline V gives CDR1 SGHRS, CDR2 YFSETQ. This CDR3 region has 15 residues. The V segment lost 1 base and the J segment 7 bases; nucleotides outside the gene matches: 6. CDR3 residues: CASSLTSGGPGEQYF. CDR3 sequence (DNA): TGCGCCAGCAGCTTGACTAGCGGGGGGCCTGGGGAGCAGTACTTC.

V and J are TRBV4-1 and TRBJ2-1; 10 nucleotides line up with TRBD2. Germline CDR1 is MGHRA and CDR2 is YSYEKL. The CDR3 has 13 amino acids. J was trimmed by 9 bases and V by 6 bases; bases with no gene match: 5. Here the CDR3 reads CASRLAGMGEQFF. DNA for the CDR3: TGCGCCAGCAGACTAGCGGGAATGGGTGAGCAGTTCTTC.

CDR3 coding DNA: TGTGCCAGCTCACCTTCCGACAGGGGTAGCAATCAGCCCCAGCATTTT. This sequence encodes CASSPSDRGSNQPQHF. The chain links TRBV18 to TRBJ1-5; 8 positions agree with TRBD1. J was trimmed by 0 bases and V by 3 bases; bases with no gene match: 4. Germline values: CDR1 KGHSH, CDR2 LQKENI. The CDR3 extends over 16 amino acids.